This T cell receptor (beta chain) was profiled in a study of shared clonotypes between healthy human individuals. Study results and limitations: Clonotype sharing levels among donors were expected to vary with sequencing depth.

Terminally differentiated effector memory CD45RA+ cells were excluded from the naive CD8 cells, which were CD45RO-negative and positively selected for CCR7. Comment on this clone: Its antigen is as yet unknown. The same CDR3 also results from other DNA sequences found in this sample.

The CDR3 runs 13 residues. Deletions cut 0 bases from V and 5 bases from J, with 5 bases between. Germline CDR1 SGDLS, CDR2 YYNGEE. It was at deep level that the assay was run. The method was immunoSEQ multiplex PCR; TCRdb's version includes in-frame clones alone and lacks a portion of them. The sample gives 750,000 to 1,000,000 clones, 80% to 95% of which show up once; approximately 25% is in the top ten. V is TRBV9 and J is TRBJ2-2; no definite D call. The sequence was collected from a man aged 30 to 39 in good health. Sequencing was carried out using naive CD8+ T cells sorted from blood. Written as DNA, the CDR3 is TGTGCCAGCAGCGTAGCCGGAACCGGGGAGCTGTTTTTT. Its protein is CASSVAGTGELFF.